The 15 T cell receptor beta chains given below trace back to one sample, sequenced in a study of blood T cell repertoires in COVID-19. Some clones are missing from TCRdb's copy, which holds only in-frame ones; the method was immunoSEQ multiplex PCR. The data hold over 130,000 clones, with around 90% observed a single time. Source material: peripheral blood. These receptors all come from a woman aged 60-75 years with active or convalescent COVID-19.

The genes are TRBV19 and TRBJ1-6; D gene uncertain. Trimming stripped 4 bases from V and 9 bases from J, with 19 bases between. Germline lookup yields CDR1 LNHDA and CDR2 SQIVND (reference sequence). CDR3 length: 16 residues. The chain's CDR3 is CASSNNPGGMASPLHF. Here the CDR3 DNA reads TGTGCCAGTAGTAACAACCCAGGAGGGATGGCTTCACCCCTCCACTTT.

CDR3 DNA sequence: TGTGCCAGCAGCCAAGATGCCGAACTAGCCCCCTACGAGCAGTACTTC. This sequence encodes CASSQDAELAPYEQYF. The V gene is TRBV4-2, the J gene TRBJ2-7; the D gene is possibly TRBD2 (6 bases). Trimming shortened V by 0 bases and J by 2 bases, and 14 bases separated the two germline ends. The CDR3 has 16 residues. Looked up from germline, CDR1 is LGHNA and CDR2 is YNFKEQ.

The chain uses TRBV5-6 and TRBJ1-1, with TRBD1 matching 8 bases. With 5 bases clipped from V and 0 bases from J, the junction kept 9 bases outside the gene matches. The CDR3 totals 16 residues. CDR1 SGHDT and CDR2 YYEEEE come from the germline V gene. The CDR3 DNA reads TGTGCCAGCAGACAAGAGACAGGGGTTATGAACACTGAAGCTTTCTTT. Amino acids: CASRQETGVMNTEAFF.

CDR3 in amino acids: CASSGGTGGRGPNGYTF. The DNA for the CDR3 is TGTGCCAGCAGCGGGGGGACAGGGGGCCGCGGCCCCAATGGCTACACCTTC. The gene calls are TRBV2 and TRBJ1-2, with 12 bases matching TRBD1. The germline CDR1 and CDR2 sequences are SNHLY and FYNNEI. The junction had 14 bases not matched to a gene; V was cut back by 6 bases and J by 6 bases. The CDR3 has 17 amino acids.

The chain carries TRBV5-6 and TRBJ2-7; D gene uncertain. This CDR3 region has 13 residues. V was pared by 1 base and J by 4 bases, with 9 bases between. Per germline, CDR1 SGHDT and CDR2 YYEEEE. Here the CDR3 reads CASSLPFSYEQYF. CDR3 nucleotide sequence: TGTGCCAGCAGCTTGCCTTTCTCGTACGAGCAGTACTTC.

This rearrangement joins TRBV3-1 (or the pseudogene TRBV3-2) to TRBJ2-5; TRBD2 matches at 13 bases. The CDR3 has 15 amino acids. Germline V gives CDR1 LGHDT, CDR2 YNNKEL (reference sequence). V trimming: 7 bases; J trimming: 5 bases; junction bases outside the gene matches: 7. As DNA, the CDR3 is TGTGCCAGCAAAGAGACTAGCGGGGGGCAGGAGACCCAGTACTTC. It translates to CASKETSGGQETQYF.

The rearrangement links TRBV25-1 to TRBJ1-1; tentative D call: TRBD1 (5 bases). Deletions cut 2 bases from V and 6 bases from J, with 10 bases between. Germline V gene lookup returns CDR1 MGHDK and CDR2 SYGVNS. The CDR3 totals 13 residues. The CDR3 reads CASSEGAWAEAFF. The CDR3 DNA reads TGTGCCAGCAGTGAAGGGGCATGGGCTGAAGCTTTCTTT.

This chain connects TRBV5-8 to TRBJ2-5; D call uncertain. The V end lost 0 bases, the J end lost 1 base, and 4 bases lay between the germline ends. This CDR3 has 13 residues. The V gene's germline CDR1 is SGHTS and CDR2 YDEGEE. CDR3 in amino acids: CASSLVSQETQYF. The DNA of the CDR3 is TGTGCCAGCAGCTTGGTCTCCCAAGAGACCCAGTACTTC. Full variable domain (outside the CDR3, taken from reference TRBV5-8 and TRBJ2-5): EAGVTQSPTHLIKTRGQQATLRCSPISGHTSVYWYQQALGLGLQFLLWYDEGEERNRGNFPPRFSGRQFPNYSSELNVNALELEDSALYLCASSLVSQETQYFGPGTRLLVL.

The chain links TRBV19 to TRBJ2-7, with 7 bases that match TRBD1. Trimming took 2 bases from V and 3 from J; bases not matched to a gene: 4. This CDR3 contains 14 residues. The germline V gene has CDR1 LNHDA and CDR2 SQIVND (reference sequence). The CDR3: CASSITGTDYEQYF. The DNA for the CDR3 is TGTGCCAGTAGTATAACCGGGACAGACTACGAGCAGTACTTC.

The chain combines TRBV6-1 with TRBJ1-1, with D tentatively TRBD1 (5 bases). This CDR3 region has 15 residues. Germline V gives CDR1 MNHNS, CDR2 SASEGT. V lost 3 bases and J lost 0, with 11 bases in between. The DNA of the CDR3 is TGTGCCAGCAGTGATATTAGACAGATGAACACTGAAGCTTTCTTT. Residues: CASSDIRQMNTEAFF.

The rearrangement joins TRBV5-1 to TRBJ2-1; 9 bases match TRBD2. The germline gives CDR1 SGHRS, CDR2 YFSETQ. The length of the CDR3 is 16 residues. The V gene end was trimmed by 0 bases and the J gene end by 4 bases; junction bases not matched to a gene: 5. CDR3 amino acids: CASSLESSGAYNEQFF. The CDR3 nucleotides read TGCGCCAGCAGCTTGGAGTCTAGCGGGGCTTACAATGAGCAGTTCTTC.

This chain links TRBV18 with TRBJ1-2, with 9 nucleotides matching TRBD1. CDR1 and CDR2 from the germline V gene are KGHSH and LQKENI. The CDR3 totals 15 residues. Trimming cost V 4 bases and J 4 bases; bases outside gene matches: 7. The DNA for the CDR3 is TGTGCCAGCTCACTCCGGGACAGGGTGACCTATGGCTACACCTTC. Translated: CASSLRDRVTYGYTF. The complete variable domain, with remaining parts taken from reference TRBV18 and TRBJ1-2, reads NAGVMQNPRHLVRRRGQEARLRCSPMKGHSHVYWYRQLPEEGLKFMVYLQKENIIDESGMPKERFSAEFPKEGPSILRIQQVVRGDSAAYFCASSLRDRVTYGYTFGSGTRLTVV.

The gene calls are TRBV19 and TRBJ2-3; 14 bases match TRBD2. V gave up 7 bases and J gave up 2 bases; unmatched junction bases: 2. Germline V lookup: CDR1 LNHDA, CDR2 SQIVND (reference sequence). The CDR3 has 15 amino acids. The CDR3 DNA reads TGTGCCAGTAAGACTAGCGGGGGGGCCACAGATACGCAGTATTTT. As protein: CASKTSGGATDTQYF.

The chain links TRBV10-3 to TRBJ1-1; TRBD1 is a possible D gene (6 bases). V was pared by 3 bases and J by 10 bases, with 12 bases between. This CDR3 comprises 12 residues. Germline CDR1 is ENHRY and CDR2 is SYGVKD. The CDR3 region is CAISDTGFSAFF. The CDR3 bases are TGTGCCATCAGTGATACAGGGTTCTCAGCTTTCTTT.

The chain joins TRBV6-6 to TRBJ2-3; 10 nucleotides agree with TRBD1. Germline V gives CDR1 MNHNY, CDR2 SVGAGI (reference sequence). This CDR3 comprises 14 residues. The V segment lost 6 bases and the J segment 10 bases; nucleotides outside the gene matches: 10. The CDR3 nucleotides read TGTGCCAGCAGAACCGGGACAGGGGATTTTCCGCAGTATTTT. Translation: CASRTGTGDFPQYF.